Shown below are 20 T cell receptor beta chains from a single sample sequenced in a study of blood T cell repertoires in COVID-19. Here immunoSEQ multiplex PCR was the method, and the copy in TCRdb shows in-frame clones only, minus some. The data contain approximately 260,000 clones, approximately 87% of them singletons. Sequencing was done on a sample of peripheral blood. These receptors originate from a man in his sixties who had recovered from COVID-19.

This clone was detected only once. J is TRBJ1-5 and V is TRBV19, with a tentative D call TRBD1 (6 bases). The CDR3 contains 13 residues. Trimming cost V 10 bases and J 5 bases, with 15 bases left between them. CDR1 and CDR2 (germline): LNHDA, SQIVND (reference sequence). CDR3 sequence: CAITAGVDQPQHF. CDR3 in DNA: TGTGCCATTACCGCAGGGGTCGATCAGCCCCAGCATTTT.

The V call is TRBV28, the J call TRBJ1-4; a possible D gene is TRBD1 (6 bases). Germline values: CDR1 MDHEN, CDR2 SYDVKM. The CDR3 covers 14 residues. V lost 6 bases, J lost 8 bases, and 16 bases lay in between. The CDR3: CASSSTGLGEKLFF. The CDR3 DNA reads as TGTGCCAGCAGCTCAACAGGGTTGGGAGAAAAACTGTTTTTT.

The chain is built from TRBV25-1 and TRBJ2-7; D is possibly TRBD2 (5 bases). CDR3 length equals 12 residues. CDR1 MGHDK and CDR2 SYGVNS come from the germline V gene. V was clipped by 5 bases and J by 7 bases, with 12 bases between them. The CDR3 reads CASSSGAEEQYF. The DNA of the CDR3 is TGTGCCAGCAGTAGCGGAGCCGAGGAGCAGTACTTC.

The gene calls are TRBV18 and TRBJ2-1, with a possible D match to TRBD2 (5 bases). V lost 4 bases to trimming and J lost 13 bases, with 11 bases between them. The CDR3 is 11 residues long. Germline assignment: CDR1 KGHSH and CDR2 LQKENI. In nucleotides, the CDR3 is TGTGCCAGCTCACTCCGGGGAAACCAGTTCTTC. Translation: CASSLRGNQFF.

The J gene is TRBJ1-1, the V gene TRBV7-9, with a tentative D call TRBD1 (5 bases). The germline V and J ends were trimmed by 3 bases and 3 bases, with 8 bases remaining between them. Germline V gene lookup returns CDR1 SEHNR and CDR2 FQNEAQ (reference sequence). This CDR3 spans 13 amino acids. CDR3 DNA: TGTGCCAGCAGCTTCTCCAGGGACACTGAAGCTTTCTTT. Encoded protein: CASSFSRDTEAFF.

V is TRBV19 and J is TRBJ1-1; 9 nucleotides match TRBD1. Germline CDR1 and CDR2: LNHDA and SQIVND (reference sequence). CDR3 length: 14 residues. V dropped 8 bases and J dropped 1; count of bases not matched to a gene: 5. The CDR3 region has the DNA TGTGCCAGTCGGATACAGGGGGCGAACACTGAAGCTTTCTTT. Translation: CASRIQGANTEAFF.

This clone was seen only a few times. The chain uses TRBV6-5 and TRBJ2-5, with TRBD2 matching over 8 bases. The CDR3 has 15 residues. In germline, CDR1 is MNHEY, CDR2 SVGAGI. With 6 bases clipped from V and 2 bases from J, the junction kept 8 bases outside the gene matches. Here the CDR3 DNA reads TGTGCCAGCAGCGGAGGACTAGCCACGCAAGAGACCCAGTACTTC. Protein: CASSGGLATQETQYF.

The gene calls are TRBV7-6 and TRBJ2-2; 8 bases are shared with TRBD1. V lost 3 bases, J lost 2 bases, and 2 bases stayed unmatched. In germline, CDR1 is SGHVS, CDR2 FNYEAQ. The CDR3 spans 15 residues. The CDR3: CASSLQGANTGELFF. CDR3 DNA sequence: TGTGCCAGCAGCTTGCAGGGGGCTAACACCGGGGAGCTGTTTTTT.

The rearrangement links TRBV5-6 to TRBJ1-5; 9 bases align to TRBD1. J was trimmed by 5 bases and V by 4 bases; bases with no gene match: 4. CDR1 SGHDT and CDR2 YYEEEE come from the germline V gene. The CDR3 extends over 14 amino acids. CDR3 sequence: CASSRNRGHQPQHF. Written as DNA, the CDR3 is TGTGCCAGCAGCCGAAACAGGGGGCATCAGCCCCAGCATTTT.

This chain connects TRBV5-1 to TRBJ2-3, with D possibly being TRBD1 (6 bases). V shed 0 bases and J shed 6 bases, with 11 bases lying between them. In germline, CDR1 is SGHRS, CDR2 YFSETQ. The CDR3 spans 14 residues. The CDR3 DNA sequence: TGCGCCAGCAGCTTGGAATCAGGGGTGGATACGCAGTATTTT. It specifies CASSLESGVDTQYF.

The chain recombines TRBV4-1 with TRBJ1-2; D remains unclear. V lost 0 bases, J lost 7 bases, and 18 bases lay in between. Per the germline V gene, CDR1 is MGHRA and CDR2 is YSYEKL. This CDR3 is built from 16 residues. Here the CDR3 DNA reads TGCGCCAGCAGCCAAGATTCCGGAGGCCCCGCTGGTGGCTACACCTTC. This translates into CASSQDSGGPAGGYTF.

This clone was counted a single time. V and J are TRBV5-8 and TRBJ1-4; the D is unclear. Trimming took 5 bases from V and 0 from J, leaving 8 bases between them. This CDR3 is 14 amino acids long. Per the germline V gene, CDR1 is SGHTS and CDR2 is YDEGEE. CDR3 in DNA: TGTGCCAGCAGTAAGCAGGCAACTAATGAAAAACTGTTTTTT. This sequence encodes CASSKQATNEKLFF.

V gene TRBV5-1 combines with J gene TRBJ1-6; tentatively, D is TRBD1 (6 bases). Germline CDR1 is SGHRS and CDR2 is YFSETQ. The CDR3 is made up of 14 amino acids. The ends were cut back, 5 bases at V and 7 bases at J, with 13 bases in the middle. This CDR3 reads CASRLGQTNSPLHF. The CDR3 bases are TGCGCCAGCAGGCTCGGACAGACAAATTCACCCCTCCACTTT.

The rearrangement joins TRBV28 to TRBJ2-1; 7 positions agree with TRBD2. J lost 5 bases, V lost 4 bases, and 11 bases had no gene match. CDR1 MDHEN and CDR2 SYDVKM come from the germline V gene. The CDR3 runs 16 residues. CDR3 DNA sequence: TGTGCCAGCAGTTCCCGCCCCCAGGGACTACACAATGAGCAGTTCTTC. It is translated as CASSSRPQGLHNEQFF.

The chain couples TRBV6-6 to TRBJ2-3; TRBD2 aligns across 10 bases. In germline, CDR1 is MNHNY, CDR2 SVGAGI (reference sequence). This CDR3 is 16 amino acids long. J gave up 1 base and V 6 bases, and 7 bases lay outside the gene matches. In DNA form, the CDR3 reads TGTGCCAGCAGAGCAACCGGGACTAGCGGCACAGATACGCAGTATTTT. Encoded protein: CASRATGTSGTDTQYF.

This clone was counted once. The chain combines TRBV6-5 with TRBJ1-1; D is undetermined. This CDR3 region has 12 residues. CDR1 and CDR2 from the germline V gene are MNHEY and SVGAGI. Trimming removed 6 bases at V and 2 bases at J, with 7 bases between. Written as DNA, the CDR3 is TGTGCCAGCAGCCAGTTCAACACTGAAGCTTTCTTT. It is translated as CASSQFNTEAFF.

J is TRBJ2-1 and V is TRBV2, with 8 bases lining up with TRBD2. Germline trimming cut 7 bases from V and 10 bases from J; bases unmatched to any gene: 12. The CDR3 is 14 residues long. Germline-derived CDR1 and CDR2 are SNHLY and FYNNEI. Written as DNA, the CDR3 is TGTGCCAGCATTCGGGGGGGGGCAATGGTGGAGCAGTTCTTC. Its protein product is CASIRGGAMVEQFF.

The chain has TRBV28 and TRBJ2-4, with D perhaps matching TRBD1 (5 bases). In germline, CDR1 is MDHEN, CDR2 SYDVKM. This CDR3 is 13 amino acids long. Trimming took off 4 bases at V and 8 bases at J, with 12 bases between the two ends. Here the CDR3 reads CASSYQSRDIQYF. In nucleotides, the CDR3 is TGTGCCAGCAGTTATCAGTCCAGGGACATTCAGTACTTC.

The CDR3 nucleotides read TGTGCCAGCAGCTTGGAAAAAATGCGGGAGGGCCTGGACGAGCAGTACTTC. Protein product: CASSLEKMREGLDEQYF. This chain links TRBV5-6 with TRBJ2-7; 9 nucleotides match TRBD2. V shed 0 bases and J 5 bases; nucleotides not matched to a gene: 12. CDR1 and CDR2 (germline): SGHDT, YYEEEE. This CDR3 has 17 residues.

Written as DNA, the CDR3 is TGTGCCAGCAGGAAATCTAGGACAGAGATAACCTACGAGCAGTACTTC. Encoded protein: CASRKSRTEITYEQYF. The chain joins TRBV2 to TRBJ2-7, with a tentative D call TRBD1 (6 bases). V lost 6 bases, J lost 2 bases, and 20 bases lay in between. This CDR3 is built from 16 residues. The germline V gene encodes CDR1 SNHLY and CDR2 FYNNEI. Complete variable domain (other parts from reference TRBV2 and TRBJ2-7): EPEVTQTPSHQVTQMGQEVILRCVPISNHLYFYWYRQILGQKVEFLVSFYNNEISEKSEIFDDQFSVERPDGSNFTLKIRSTKLEDSAMYFCASRKSRTEITYEQYFGPGTRLTVT.